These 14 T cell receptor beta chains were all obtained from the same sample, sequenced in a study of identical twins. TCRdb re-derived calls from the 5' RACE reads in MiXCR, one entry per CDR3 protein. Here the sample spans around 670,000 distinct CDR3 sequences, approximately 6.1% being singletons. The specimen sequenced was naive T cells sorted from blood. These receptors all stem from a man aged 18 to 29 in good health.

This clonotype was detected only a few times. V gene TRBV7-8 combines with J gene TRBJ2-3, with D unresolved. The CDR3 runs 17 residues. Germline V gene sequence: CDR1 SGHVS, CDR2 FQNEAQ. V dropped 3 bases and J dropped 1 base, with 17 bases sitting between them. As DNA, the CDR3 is TGTGCCAGCAGCTTCGCCCTACACGGTGGTGGCACAGATACGCAGTATTTT. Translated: CASSFALHGGGTDTQYF. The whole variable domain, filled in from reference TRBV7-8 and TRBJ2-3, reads GAGVSQSPRYKVAKRGQDVALRCDPISGHVSLFWYQQALGQGPEFLTYFQNEAQLDKSGLPSDRFFAERPEGSVSTLKIQRTQQEDSAVYLCASSFALHGGGTDTQYFGPGTRLTVL.

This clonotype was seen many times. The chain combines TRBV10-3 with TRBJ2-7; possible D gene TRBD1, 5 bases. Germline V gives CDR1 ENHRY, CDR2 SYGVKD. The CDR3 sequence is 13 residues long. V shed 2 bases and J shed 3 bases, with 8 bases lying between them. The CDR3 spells CAISETDNYEQYF. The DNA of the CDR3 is TGTGCCATCAGTGAGACGGACAACTACGAGCAGTACTTC.

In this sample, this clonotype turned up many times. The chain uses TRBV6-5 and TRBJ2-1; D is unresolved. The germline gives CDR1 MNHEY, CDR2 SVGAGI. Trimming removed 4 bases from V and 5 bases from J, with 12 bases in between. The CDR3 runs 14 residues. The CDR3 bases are TGTGCCAGCAGTTCTACTGACACGAACAATGAGCAGTTCTTC. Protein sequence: CASSSTDTNNEQFF.

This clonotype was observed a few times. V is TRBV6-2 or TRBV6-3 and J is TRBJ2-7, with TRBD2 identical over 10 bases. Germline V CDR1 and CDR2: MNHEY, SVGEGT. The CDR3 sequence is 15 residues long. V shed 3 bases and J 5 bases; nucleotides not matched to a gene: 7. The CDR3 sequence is CASSYQSGREDEQYF. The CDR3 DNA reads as TGTGCCAGCAGTTATCAAAGCGGGAGGGAAGACGAGCAGTACTTC.

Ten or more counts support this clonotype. The CDR3: CSVVFVASGINEQFF. Written as DNA, the CDR3 is TGCAGCGTTGTGTTTGTGGCTAGCGGGATCAATGAGCAGTTCTTC. V gene TRBV29-1 combines with J gene TRBJ2-1; 9 nucleotides agree with TRBD2. V was clipped by 4 bases and J by 6 bases; unmatched bases: 10. This CDR3 has 15 amino acids. The germline V gene encodes CDR1 SQVTM and CDR2 ANQGSEA.

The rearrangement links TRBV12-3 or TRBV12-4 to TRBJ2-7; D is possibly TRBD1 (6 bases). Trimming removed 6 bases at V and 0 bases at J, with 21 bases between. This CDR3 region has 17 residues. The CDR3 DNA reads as TGTGCCAGCAGCCTTGGACAGATTCTACCCACCTCCTACGAGCAGTACTTC. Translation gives CASSLGQILPTSYEQYF.

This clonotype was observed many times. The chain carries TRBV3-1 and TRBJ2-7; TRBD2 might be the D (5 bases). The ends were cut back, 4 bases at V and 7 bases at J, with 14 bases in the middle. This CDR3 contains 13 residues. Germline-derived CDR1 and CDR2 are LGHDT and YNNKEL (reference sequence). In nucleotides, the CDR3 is TGTGCCAGCAGCCCCCCCTCGGAGCGGGAGCAGTACTTC. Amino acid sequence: CASSPPSEREQYF.

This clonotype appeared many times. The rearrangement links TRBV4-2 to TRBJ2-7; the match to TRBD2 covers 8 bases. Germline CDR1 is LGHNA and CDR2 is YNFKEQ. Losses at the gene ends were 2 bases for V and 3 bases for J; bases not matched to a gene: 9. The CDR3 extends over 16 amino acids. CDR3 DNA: TGTGCCAGCAGCCAACTCCCGGCTAGCGGGCTCTACGAGCAGTACTTC. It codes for CASSQLPASGLYEQYF.

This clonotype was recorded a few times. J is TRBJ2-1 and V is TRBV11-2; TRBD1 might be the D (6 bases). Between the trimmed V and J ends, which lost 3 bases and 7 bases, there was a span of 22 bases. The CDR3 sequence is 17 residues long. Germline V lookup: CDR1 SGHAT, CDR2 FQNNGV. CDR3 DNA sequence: TGTGCCAGCAGCTTCCGGGCCGCAGGGGCTATAAAAAATGAGCAGTTCTTC. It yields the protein CASSFRAAGAIKNEQFF.

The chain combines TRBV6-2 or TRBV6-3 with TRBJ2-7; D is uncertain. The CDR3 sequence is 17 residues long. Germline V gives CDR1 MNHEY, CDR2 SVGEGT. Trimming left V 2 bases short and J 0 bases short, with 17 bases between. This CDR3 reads CASSYGVSSLSSYEQYV. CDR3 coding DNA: TGTGCCAGCAGTTACGGTGTTTCCTCTTTGAGCTCCTACGAGCAGTACGTC.

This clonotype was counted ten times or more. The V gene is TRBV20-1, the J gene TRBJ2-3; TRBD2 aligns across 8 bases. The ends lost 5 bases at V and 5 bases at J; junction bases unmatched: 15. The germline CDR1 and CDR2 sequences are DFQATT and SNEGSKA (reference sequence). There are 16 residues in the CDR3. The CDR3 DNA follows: TGCAGTGCTGCCCGCGGGAGCGGGAGCGTGAGAGATACGCAGTATTTT. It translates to CSAARGSGSVRDTQYF.

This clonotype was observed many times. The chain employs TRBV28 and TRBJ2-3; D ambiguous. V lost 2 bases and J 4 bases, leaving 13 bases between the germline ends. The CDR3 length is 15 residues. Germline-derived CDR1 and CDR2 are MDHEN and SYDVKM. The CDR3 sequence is CASSLGRQVADTQYF. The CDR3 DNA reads TGTGCCAGCAGTTTAGGCAGGCAGGTGGCAGATACGCAGTATTTT.

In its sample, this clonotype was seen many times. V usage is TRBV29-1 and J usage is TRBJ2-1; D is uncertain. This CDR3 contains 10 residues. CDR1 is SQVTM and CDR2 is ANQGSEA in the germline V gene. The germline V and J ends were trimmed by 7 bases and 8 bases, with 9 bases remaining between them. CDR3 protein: CSAKNDEQFF. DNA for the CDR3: TGCAGCGCTAAGAATGATGAGCAGTTCTTC.

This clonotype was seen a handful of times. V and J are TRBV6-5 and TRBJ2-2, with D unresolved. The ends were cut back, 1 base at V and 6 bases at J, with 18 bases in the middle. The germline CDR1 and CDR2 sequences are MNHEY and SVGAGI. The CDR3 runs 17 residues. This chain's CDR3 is CASSYFFSTDGSGELFF. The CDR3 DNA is TGTGCCAGCAGTTACTTCTTTTCGACCGACGGCTCCGGGGAGCTGTTTTTT.